This T cell receptor (beta chain) was identified in a study of shared clonotypes between healthy human individuals. Concerning this clone itself: Its antigen is as yet unknown.

Researchers ran the assay at a deep level. Method: immunoSEQ multiplex PCR; TCRdb's copy keeps in-frame clones and lacks some. The sample has 2,500,000 or so clones; 80% to 95% are singletons. This CDR3 has 12 residues. V lost 6 bases and J lost 1, with 5 bases in between. CDR1 and CDR2 from the germline V gene are MNHEY and SMNVEV (reference sequence). Study-wide results and caveats: Shared clonotypes across all four donors exceeded non-shared ones in generation probability. Naive CD4 clonotypes overlapped across a few donors at roughly 5.1%.

The CD4+ fraction was divided into a CD45RA+ naive subset and a CD45RA-negative memory subset. The sequenced material came from naive CD4+ T cells from PBMCs. The subset is: CD45RA+ positively selected. This sequence joins TRBV27 and TRBJ2-3; D is ambiguous. The TCR was taken from a man between 18 and 29 years old in good health. Some clones in this sample may be carry-over from other donors' samples. CDR3 sequence reads: CASRRGTDTQYF. The CDR3 bases are TGTGCCAGCAGGAGAGGCACAGATACGCAGTATTTT.